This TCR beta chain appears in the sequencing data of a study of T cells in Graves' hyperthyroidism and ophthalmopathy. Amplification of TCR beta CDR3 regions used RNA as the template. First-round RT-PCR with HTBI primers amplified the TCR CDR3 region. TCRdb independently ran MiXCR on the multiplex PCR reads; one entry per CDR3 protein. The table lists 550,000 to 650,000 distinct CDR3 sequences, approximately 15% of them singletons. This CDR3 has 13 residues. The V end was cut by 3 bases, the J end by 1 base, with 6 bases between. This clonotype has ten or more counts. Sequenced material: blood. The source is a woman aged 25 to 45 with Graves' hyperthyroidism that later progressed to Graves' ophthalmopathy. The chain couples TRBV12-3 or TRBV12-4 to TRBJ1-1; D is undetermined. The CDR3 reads CASSFLENTEAFF. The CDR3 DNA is TGTGCCAGCAGTTTTCTCGAGAACACTGAAGCTTTCTTT.